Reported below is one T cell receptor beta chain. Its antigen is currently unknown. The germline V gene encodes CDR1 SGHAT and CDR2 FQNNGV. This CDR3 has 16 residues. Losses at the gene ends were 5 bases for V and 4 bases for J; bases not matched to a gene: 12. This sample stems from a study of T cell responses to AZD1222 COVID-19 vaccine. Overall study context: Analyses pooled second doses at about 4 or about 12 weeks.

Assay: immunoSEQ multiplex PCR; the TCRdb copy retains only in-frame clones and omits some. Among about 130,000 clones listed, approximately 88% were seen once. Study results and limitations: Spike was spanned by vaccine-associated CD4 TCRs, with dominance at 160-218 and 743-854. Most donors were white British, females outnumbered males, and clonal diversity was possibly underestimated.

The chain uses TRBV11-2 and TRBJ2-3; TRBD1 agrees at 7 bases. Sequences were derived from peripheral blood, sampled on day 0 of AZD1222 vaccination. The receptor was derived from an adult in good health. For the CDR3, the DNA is TGTGCCAGCAGCCCAGTTTGGCAGGGGGTAGCAGATACGCAGTATTTT. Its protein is CASSPVWQGVADTQYF.